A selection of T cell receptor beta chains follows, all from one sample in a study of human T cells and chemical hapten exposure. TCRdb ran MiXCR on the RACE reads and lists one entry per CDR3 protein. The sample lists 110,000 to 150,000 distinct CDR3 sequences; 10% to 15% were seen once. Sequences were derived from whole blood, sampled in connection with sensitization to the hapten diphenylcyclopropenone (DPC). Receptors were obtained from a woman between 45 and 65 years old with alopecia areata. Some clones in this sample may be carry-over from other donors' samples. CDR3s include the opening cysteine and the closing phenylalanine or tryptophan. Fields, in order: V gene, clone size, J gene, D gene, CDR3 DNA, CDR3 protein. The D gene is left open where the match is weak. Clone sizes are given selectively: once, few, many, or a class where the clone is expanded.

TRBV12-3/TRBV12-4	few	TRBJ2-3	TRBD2	TGTGCCAGCACCTTCCTACCCGGGAGGGATCGCACAGATACGCAGTATTTT	CASTFLPGRDRTDTQYF
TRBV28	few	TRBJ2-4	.	TGTGCCAGCAGTCCCCTAATAGCGGTCGGCAAAAACATTCAGTACTTC	CASSPLIAVGKNIQYF
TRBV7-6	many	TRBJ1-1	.	TGTGCCAGCAGCCAGAGGGTGAACACTGAAGCTTTCTTT	CASSQRVNTEAFF
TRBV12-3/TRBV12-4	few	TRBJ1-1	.	TGTGCCAGCAGTTTAAGGGCCACTAACACTGAAGCTTTCTTT	CASSLRATNTEAFF
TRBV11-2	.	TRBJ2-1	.	TGTGCCAGCAGCTTAGGGCCAGGGGTACGAAGGCAGTTCTTC	CASSLGPGVRRQFF
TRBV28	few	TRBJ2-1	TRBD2	TGTGCCAGCAGTTTAACAGCGGGAGTCTACAATGAGCAGTTCTTC	CASSLTAGVYNEQFF
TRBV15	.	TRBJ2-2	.	TGTGCCACCAGCAGAGATCCCGGGGGCGCAAACACCGGGGAGCTGTTTTTT	CATSRDPGGANTGELFF
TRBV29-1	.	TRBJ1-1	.	TGCAGCGTTGGGGGGATTGAAGCTTTCTTT	CSVGGIEAFF
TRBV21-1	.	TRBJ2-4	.	TGTGCCAGCAGCAAAAGGGCGGTCCAAAACATTCAGTACTTC	CASSKRAVQNIQYF
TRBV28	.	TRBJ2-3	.	TGTGCCAGCACCCAGGTCGGAGATACGCAGTATTTT	CASTQVGDTQYF